This T cell receptor beta chain is from a study of control samples from healthy donors and cancer patients (dated by TCRdb to about 2020). Comments on this clone: This clone's antigen is unknown. No much larger clonotype is one base removed from it; base qualities were not supplied.

CDR3 length: 14 amino acids, cysteine to phenylalanine. The DNA shown is the 42-base CDR3, in frame from base 1. As encoded in the germline V gene, CDR1 is KGHSH while CDR2 is LQKENI. A distance of 12 bases separates the germline ends of V and J, which lose 4 bases and 5 bases respectively. The library was generated by the immunoSEQ multiplex PCR assay. Here the immuneACCESS table is served through TCRdb, limited to in-frame sequences with V and J called. Missing clones are a known gap in these copies; in checked studies unresolved V genes cover under half, and the rest lacks a known reason. In this sample the table shows 170,000 or so clones, 90% to 95% of which occur a single time. The ten largest account for 1.1% to 1.5% of the sample.

The V and J genes are TRBV18 and TRBJ1-5; no confident D gene assignment can be made. This receptor was identified in a woman between 18 and 29 years old in good health. Sequenced sample: blood. The nucleotide sequence is TGTGCCAGCTCACTCGGGGTTCGGGATCAGCCCCAGCATTTT. The resulting protein is CASSLGVRDQPQHF.